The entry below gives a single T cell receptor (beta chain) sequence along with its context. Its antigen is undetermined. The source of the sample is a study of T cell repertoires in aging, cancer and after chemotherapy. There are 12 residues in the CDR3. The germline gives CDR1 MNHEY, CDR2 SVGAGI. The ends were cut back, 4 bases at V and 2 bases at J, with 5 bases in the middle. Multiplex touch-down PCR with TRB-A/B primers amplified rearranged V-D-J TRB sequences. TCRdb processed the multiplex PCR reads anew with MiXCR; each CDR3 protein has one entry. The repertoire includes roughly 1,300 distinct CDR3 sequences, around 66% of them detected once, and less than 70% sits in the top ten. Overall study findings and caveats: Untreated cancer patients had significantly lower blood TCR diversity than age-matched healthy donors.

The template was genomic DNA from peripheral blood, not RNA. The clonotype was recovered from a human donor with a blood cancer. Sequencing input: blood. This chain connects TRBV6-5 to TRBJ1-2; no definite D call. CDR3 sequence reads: CASSSQNYGYTF. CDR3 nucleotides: TGTGCCAGCAGTTCTCAGAACTATGGCTACACCTTC.